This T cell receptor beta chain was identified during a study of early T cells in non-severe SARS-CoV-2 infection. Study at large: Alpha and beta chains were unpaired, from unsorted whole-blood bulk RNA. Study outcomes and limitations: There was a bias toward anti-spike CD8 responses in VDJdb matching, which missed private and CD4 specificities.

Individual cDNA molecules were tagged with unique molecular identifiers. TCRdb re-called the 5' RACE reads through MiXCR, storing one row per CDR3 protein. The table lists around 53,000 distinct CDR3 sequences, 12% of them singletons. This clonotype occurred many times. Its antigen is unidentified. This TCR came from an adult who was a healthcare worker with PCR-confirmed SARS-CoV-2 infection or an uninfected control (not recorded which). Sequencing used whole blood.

CDR3 protein: CSVEVGTGYNQPQHF. For the CDR3, the DNA is TGCAGCGTTGAAGTAGGGACAGGGTACAATCAGCCCCAGCATTTT. The chain has TRBV29-1 and TRBJ1-5; TRBD1 matches 9 bases. J lost 3 bases, V lost 1 base, and 4 bases had no gene match. This CDR3 contains 15 residues. Germline CDR1 and CDR2: SQVTM and ANQGSEA.